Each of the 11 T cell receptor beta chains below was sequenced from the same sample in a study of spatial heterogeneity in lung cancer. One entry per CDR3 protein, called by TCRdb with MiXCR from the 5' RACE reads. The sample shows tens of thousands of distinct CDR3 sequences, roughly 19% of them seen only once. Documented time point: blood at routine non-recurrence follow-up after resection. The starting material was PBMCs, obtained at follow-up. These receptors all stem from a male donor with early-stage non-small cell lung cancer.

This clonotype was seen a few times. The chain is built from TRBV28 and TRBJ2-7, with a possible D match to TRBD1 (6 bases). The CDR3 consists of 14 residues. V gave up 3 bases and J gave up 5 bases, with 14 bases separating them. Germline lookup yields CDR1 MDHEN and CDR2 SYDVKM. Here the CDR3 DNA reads TGTGCCAGCAGTTTTTACGGGACAATCCACGAGCAGTACTTC. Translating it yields CASSFYGTIHEQYF.

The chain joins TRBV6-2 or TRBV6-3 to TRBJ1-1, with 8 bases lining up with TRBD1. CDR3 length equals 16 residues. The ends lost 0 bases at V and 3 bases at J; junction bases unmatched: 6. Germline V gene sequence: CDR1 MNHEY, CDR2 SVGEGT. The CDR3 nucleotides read TGTGCCAGCAGTTACTCCCAGGGGGCATGGGACACTGAAGCTTTCTTT. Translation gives CASSYSQGAWDTEAFF.

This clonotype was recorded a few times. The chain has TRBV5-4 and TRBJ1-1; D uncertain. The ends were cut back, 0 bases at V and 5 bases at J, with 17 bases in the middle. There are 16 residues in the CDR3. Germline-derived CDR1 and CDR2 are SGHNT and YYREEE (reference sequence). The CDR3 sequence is CASSLEGILRRTEAFF. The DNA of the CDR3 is TGTGCCAGCAGCTTGGAAGGGATTTTAAGGCGGACTGAAGCTTTCTTT.

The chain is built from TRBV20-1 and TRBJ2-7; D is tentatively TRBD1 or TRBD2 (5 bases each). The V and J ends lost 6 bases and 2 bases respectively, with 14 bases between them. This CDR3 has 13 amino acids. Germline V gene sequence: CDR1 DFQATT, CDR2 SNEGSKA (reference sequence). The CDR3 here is CSAGDDGPYEQYF. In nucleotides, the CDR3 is TGCAGTGCGGGGGATGATGGGCCCTACGAGCAGTACTTC.

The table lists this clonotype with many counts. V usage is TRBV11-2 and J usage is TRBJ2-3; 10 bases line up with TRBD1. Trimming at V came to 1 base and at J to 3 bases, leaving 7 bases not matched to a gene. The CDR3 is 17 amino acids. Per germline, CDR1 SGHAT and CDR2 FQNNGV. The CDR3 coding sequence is TGTGCCAGCAGCTTAGTGGGACAGGGGCGGATTACAGATACGCAGTATTTT. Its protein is CASSLVGQGRITDTQYF.

CDR3 coding DNA: TGTGCCAGCAGCTTAGGGGCTAGCGGGAGCTATGAGCAGTTCTTC. This sequence encodes CASSLGASGSYEQFF. The rearrangement uses TRBV11-3 and TRBJ2-1, with TRBD2 matching over 10 bases. The V and J ends lost 1 base and 8 bases, in that order; junction bases with no gene match: 5. This CDR3 is 15 amino acids long. In germline, CDR1 is SGHNT, CDR2 YENEEA.

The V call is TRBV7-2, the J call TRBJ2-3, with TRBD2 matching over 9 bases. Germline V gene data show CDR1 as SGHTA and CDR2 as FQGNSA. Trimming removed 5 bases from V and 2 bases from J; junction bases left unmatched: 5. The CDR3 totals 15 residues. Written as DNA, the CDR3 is TGTGCCAGCAGCGGTAGCGGGGGATACACAGATACGCAGTATTTT. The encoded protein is CASSGSGGYTDTQYF.

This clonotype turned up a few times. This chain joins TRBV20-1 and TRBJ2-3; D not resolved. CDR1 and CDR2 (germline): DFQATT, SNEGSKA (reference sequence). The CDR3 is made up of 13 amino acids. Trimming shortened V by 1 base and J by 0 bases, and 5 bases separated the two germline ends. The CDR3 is CSARGGSTDTQYF. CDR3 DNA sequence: TGCAGTGCTAGAGGGGGTAGCACAGATACGCAGTATTTT.

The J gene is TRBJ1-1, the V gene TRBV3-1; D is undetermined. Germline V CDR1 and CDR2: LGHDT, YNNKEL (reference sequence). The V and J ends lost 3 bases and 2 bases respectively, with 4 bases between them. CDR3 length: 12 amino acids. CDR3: CASSHQNTEAFF. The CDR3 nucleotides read TGTGCCAGCAGCCATCAAAACACTGAAGCTTTCTTT. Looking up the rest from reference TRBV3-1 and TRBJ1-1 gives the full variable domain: DTAVSQTPKYLVTQMGNDKSIKCEQNLGHDTMYWYKQDSKKFLKIMFSYNNKELIINETVPNRFSPKSPDKAHLNLHINSLELGDSAVYFCASSHQNTEAFFGQGTRLTVV.

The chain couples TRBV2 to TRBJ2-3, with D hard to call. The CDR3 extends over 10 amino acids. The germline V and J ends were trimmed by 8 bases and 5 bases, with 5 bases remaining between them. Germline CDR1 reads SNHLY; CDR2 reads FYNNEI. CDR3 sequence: CASSVDTQYF. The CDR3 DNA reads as TGTGCCAGCTCTGTAGATACGCAGTATTTT.

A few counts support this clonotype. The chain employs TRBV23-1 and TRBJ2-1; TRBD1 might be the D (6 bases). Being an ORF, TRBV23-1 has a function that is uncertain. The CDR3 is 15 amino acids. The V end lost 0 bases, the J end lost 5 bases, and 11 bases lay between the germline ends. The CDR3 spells CASSQSRGTHNEQFF. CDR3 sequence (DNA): TGCGCCAGCAGTCAATCAAGGGGGACACACAATGAGCAGTTCTTC.